This T cell receptor (beta chain) comes out of a study of OX40 agonist ivuxolimab in advanced cancers. Study as a whole: An agonistic human IgG2 monoclonal antibody against OX40 (CD134) was given.

This clone was observed a handful of times. Germline V gene data show CDR1 as ENHRY and CDR2 as SYGVKD. There are 14 residues in the CDR3. V was clipped by 7 bases and J by 4 bases; unmatched bases: 6. Sequencing was performed with immunoSEQ multiplex PCR; in TCRdb, only in-frame clones are kept and a portion is missing. The data contain about 21,000 clones, roughly 80% of them seen just once; the ten biggest clones take up approximately 30%. The input for sequencing was CD4+ or CD8+ T cells sorted from blood, taken in a trial of the OX40 agonist ivuxolimab. The rearrangement links TRBV10-3 to TRBJ1-1; TRBD1 matches 10 bases. The clonotype comes from an adult with an advanced solid tumor such as melanoma, head and neck, liver or kidney cancer. CDR3 residues: CAITPDRGITEAFF. CDR3 nucleotides: TGTGCCATCACTCCGGACAGGGGGATCACTGAAGCTTTCTTT.